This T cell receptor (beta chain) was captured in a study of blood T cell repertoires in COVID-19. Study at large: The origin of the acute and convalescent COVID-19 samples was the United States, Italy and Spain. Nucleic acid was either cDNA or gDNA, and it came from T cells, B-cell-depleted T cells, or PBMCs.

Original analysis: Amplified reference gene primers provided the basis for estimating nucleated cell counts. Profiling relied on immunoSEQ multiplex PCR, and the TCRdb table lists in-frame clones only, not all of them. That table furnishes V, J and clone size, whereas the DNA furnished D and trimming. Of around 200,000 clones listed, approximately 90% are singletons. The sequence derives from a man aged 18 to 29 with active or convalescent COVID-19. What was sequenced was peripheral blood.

CDR3 region: CASTSQRQNYGYTF. CDR3 coding DNA: TGTGCCAGCACCTCCCAGCGGCAGAACTATGGCTACACCTTC. The chain couples TRBV2 to TRBJ1-2; unclear D gene. The CDR3 contains 14 residues. V was cut by 7 bases and J by 2 bases, with 14 bases left in between. The germline gives CDR1 SNHLY, CDR2 FYNNEI.